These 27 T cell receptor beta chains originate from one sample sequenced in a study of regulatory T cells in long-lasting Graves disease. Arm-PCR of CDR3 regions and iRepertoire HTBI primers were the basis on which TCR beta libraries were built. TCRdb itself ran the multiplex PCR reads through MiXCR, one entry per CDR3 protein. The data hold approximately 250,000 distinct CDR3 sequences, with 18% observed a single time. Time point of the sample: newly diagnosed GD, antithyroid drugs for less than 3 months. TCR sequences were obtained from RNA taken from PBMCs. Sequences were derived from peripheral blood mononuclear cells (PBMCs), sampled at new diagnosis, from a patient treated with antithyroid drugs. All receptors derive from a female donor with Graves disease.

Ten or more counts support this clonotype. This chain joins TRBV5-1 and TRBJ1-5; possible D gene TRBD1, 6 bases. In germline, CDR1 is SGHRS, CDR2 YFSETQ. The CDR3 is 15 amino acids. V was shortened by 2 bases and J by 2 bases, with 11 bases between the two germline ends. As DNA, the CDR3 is TGCGCCAGCAGCTTACAGGGTAGCCGCAATCAGCCCCAGCATTTT. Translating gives CASSLQGSRNQPQHF.

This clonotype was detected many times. CDR3: CASTPGAFPTNEQFF. The CDR3, as DNA: TGTGCCAGTACCCCGGGAGCGTTCCCTACAAACGAGCAGTTCTTC. This chain connects TRBV19 to TRBJ2-1, with D tentatively TRBD2 (6 bases). V lost 7 bases to trimming and J lost 10 bases, with 23 bases between them. This CDR3 is 15 amino acids long. Looked up from germline, CDR1 is LNHDA and CDR2 is SQIVND (reference sequence).

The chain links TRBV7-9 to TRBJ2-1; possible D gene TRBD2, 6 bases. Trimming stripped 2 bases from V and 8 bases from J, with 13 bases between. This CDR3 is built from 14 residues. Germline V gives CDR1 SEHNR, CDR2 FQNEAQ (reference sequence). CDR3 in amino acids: CASSLTSGLDEQFF. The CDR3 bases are TGTGCCAGCAGCTTAACCTCGGGACTTGATGAGCAGTTCTTC. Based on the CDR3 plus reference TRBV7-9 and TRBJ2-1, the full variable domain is DTGVSQNPRHKITKRGQNVTFRCDPISEHNRLYWYRQTLGQGPEFLTYFQNEAQLEKSRLLSDRFSAERPKGSFSTLEIQRTEQGDSAMYLCASSLTSGLDEQFFGPGTRLTVL.

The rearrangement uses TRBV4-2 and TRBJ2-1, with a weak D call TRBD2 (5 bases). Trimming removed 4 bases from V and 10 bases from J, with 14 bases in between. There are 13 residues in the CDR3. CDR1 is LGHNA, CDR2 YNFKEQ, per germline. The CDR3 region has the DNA TGTGCCAGCAGCCTATCCGGAGGCCCAGAGCAGTTCTTC. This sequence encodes CASSLSGGPEQFF.

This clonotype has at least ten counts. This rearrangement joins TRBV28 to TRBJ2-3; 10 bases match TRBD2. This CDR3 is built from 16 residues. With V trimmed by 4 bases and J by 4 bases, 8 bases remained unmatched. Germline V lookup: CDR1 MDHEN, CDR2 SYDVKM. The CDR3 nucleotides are TGTGCCAGCAGTTCACCTAGCGGGAGTAAGGCAGATACGCAGTATTTT. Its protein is CASSSPSGSKADTQYF.

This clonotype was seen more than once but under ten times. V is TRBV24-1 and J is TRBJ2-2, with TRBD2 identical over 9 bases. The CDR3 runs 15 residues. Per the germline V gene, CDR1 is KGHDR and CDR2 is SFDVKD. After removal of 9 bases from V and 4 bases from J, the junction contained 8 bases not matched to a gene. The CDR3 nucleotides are TGTGCCACCCTGTTAGCGGGGGCAAGCACCGGGGAGCTGTTTTTT. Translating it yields CATLLAGASTGELFF.

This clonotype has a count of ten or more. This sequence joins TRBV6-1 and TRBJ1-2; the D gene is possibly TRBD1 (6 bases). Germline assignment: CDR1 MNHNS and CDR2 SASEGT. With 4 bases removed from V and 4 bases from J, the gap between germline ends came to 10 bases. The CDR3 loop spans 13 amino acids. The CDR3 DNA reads TGTGCCAGCAGTGTACAGGGCGCCTATGGCTACACCTTC. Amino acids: CASSVQGAYGYTF.

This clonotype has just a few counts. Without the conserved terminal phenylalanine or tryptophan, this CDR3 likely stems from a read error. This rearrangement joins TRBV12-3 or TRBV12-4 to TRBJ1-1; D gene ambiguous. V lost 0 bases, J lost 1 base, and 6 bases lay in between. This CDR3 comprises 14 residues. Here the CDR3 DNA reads TGTGCCAGCAGTTTAGCGCGAGCGAACACTGAAGCTTTCTCT. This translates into CASSLARANTEAFS.

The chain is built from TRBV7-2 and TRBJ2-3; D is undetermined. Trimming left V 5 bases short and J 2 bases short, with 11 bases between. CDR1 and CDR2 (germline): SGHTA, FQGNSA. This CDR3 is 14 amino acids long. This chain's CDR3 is CASSGLGYTDTQYF. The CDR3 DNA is TGTGCCAGCAGCGGCTTGGGGTACACAGATACGCAGTATTTT. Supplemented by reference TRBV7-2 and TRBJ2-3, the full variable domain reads GAGVSQSPSNKVTEKGKDVELRCDPISGHTALYWYRQSLGQGLEFLIYFQGNSAPDKSGLPSDRFSAERTGGSVSTLTIQRTQQEDSAVYLCASSGLGYTDTQYFGPGTRLTVL.

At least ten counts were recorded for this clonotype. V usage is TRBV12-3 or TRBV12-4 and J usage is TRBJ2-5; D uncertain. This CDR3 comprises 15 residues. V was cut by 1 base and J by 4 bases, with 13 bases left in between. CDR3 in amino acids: CASSLGWGGSETQYF. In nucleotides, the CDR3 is TGTGCCAGCAGTTTAGGGTGGGGTGGGTCAGAGACCCAGTACTTC.

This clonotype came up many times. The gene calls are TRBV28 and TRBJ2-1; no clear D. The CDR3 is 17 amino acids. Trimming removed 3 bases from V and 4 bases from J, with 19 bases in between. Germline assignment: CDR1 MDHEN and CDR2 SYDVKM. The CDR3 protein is CASSFGYSRTLYNEQFF. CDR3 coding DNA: TGTGCCAGCAGTTTCGGGTACAGTCGAACCCTATACAATGAGCAGTTCTTC.

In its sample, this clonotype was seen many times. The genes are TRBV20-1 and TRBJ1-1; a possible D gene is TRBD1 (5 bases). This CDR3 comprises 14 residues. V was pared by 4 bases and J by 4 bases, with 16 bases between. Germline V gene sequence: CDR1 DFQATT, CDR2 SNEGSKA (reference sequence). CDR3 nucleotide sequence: TGCAGTGCTATTACGGGGACCTCGGGCACTGAAGCTTTCTTT. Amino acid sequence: CSAITGTSGTEAFF.

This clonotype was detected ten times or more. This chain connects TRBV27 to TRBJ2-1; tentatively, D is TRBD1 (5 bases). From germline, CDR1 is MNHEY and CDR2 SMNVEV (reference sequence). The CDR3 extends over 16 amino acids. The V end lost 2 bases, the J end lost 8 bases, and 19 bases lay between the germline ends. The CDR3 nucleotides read TGTGCCAGCAGTTTAGGGGCGAGGTCCCCAAGGCATGAGCAGTTCTTC. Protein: CASSLGARSPRHEQFF.

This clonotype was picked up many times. The CDR3 spells CAWSGLAGATGELFF. The DNA for the CDR3 is TGTGCCTGGAGTGGACTAGCGGGAGCCACCGGGGAGCTGTTTTTT. The chain combines TRBV30 with TRBJ2-2, with 12 bases fitting TRBD2. The germline gives CDR1 GTSNPN, CDR2 SVGIG (reference sequence). CDR3 size: 15 residues. With V trimmed by 1 base and J by 4 bases, 1 base remained unmatched.

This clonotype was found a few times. Written as DNA, the CDR3 is TGTGCCAGCAGCCAAGATTTGGGGGTTTCCTACGAGCAGTACTTC. Its translation: CASSQDLGVSYEQYF. This chain connects TRBV14 to TRBJ2-7; perhaps D is TRBD1 or TRBD2 (5 bases each). Between the trimmed V and J ends, which lost 0 bases and 1 base, there was a span of 10 bases. CDR3 size: 15 residues. Germline V lookup: CDR1 SGHDN, CDR2 FVKESK.

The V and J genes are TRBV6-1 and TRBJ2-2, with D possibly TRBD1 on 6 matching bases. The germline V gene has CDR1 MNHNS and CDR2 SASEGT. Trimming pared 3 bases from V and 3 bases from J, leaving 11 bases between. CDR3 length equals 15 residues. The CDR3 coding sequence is TGTGCCAGCAGTGAGAACAGGGTCCACACCGGGGAGCTGTTTTTT. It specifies CASSENRVHTGELFF.

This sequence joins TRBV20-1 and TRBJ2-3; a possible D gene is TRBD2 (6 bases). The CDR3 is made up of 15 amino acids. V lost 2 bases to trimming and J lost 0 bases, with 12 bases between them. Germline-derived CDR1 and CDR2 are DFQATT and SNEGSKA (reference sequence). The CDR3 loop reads CSARPPLASTDTQYF. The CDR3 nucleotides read TGCAGTGCTAGACCCCCCCTAGCGAGCACAGATACGCAGTATTTT.

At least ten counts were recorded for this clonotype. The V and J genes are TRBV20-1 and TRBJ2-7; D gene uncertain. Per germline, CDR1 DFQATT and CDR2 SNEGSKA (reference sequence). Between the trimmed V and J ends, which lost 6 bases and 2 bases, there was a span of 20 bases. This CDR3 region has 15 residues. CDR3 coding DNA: TGCAGTGCACAGAAAGCGCAGGTCTCTCCCTACGAGCAGTACTTC. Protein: CSAQKAQVSPYEQYF.

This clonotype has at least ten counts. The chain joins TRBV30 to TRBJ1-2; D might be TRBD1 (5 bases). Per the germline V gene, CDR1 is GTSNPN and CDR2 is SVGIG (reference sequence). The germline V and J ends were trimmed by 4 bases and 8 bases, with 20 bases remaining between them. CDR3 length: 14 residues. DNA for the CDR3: TGTGCCTGGATTGTCAAGGGGAGGGCGGAGGGCTACACCTTC. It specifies CAWIVKGRAEGYTF.

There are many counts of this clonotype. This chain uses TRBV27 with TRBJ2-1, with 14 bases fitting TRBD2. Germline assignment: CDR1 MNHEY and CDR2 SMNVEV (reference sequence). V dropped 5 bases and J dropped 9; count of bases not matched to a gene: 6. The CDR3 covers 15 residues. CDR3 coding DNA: TGTGCCAGCAGTCCCGGGACTAGCGGGAGCGGTGAGCAGTTCTTC. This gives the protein CASSPGTSGSGEQFF.

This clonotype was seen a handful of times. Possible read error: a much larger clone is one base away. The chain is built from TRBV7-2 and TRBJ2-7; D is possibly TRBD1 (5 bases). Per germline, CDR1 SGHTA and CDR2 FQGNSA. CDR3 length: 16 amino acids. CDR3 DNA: TGTGCCAGCAGCTTTAGGAAGGGGCGCAGCCCTTACGAGCCGTACTTC. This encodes CASSFRKGRSPYEPYF.

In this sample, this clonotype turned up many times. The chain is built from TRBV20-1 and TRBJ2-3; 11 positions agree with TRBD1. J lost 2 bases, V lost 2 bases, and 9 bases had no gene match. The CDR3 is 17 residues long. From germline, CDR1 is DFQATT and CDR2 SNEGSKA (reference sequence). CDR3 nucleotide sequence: TGCAGTGCTAGAACCGAAGGGACAGGGGGAACCACAGATACGCAGTATTTT. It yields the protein CSARTEGTGGTTDTQYF.

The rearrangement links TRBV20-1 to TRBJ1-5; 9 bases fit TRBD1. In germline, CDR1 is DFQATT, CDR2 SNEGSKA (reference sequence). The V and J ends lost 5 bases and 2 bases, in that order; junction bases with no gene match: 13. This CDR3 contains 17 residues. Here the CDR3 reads CSAFSPGQGTGNQPQHF. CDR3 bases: TGCAGTGCTTTTTCTCCGGGACAGGGAACGGGCAATCAGCCCCAGCATTTT.

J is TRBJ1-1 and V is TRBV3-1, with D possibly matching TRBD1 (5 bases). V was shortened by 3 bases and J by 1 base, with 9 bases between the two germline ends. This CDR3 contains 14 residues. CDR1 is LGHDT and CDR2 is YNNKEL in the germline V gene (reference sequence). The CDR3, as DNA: TGTGCCAGCAGCCAGAGACAGCCGAACACTGAAGCTTTCTTT. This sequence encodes CASSQRQPNTEAFF.

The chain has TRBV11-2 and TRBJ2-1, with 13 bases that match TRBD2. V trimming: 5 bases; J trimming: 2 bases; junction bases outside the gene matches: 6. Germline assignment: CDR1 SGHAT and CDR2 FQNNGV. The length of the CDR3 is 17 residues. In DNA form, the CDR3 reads TGTGCCAGCAGCCCCCTTACTAGCGGGAGGGCCTACAATGAGCAGTTCTTC. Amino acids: CASSPLTSGRAYNEQFF.

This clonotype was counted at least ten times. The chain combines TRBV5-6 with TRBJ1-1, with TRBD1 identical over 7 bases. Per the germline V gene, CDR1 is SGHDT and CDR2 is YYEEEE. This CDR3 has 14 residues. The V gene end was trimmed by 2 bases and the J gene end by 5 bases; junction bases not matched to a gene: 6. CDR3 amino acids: CASSFVDRETEAFF. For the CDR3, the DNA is TGTGCCAGCAGCTTCGTAGACAGGGAGACTGAAGCTTTCTTT.

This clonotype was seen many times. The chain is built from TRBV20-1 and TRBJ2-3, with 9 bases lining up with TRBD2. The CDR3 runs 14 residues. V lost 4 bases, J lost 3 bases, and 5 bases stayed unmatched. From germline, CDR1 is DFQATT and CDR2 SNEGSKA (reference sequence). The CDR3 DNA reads TGCAGTGCTACCCAAGCGGGAGGAACAGATACGCAGTATTTT. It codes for CSATQAGGTDTQYF.